This TCR beta chain derives from a study of technical replicates of blood from a few donors. The CDR3 runs 11 residues. Germline values: CDR1 SQVTM, CDR2 ANQGSEA. Trimming pared 7 bases from V and 3 bases from J, leaving 9 bases between. Sequenced by immunoSEQ multiplex PCR; TCRdb stores in-frame clones only, minus some. The sample has 70,000 to 95,000 clones; approximately 94% are singletons. The chain is built from TRBV29-1 and TRBJ2-5; D not certain. The source is a human donor in good health. The specimen was T cells isolated from PBMCs. The CDR3: CSGSQKETQYF. The CDR3 DNA sequence: TGCAGCGGTAGCCAGAAAGAGACCCAGTACTTC.